This T cell receptor beta chain was recovered during a study of blood T cell repertoires in COVID-19. Looking at the study overall: Sample material is recorded as cDNA or gDNA derived from T cells, B-cell-depleted T cells, or PBMCs.

In the original analysis: Estimated nucleated cell counts came from reference gene primer amplification. The table came from immunoSEQ multiplex PCR; TCRdb's copy has only in-frame clones and leaves some out. V and J calls and clone size are those listed in that table; D and trimming were worked out from the DNA. The top ten clones hold over 3.5% of a sample with about 350,000 clones, more than 70% of them seen once. Per germline, CDR1 LNHDA and CDR2 SQIVND (reference sequence). There are 14 residues in the CDR3. Trimming cost V 5 bases and J 0 bases, with 11 bases left between them. The chain carries TRBV19 and TRBJ2-7; D gene uncertain. Source material: peripheral blood. This receptor was taken from a woman in her sixties or seventies with COVID-19, enrolled during active disease. CDR3 DNA: TGTGCCAGTAGTTTCAACTACAACTCCTACGAGCAGTACTTC. It encodes CASSFNYNSYEQYF.